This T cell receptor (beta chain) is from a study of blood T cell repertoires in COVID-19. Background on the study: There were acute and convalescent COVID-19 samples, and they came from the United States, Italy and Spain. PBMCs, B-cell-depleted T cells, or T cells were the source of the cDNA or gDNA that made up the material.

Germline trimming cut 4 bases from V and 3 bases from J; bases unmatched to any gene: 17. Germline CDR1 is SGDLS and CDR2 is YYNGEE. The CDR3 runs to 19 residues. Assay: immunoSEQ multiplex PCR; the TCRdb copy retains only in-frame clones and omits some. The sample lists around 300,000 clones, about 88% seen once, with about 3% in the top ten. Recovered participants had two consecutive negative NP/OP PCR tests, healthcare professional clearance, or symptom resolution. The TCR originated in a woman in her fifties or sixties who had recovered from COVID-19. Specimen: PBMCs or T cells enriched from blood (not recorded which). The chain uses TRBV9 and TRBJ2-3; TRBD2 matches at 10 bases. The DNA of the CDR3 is TGTGCCAGCAGCCCATTCCTTCACCCGGGACTAGCGAAGACAGATACGCAGTATTTT. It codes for CASSPFLHPGLAKTDTQYF.